This TCR beta chain is drawn from a study of vaccination and CD4 T cells after COVID-19. The wider study: Cells were stimulated with overlapping spike peptide pools from SARS-CoV-2, HCoV-NL63, HCoV-OC43 and HCoV-229E.

Treatment: approximately 10-day PBMC culture with coronavirus spike peptide pools or control peptides (ViraFEST assay). From the unexposed donor, CD4+ T cells were collected ahead of the COVID-19 pandemic (2011-2018). This CDR3 is 14 amino acids long. Germline CDR1 and CDR2: SGDLS and YYNGEE. V was cut by 4 bases and J by 0 bases, with 8 bases left in between. The assay that was used to sequence DNA from cultured CD4+ T cells was the Oncomine TCR Beta short-read assay. Using its own MiXCR run on the PCR reads, TCRdb lists one record per CDR3 protein. The table has about 8,300 distinct CDR3 sequences, roughly 50% seen once; the top ten hold about 25%. Points on this clonotype: Antigen specificity is unknown.

V and J are TRBV9 and TRBJ1-5; D not certain. The specimen was CD4+ T cells from blood, cultured in vitro. The sequence derives from a human donor in good health. CDR3 sequence: CASSQNPSNQPQHF. CDR3 bases: TGTGCCAGCAGCCAAAACCCTAGCAATCAGCCCCAGCATTTT.